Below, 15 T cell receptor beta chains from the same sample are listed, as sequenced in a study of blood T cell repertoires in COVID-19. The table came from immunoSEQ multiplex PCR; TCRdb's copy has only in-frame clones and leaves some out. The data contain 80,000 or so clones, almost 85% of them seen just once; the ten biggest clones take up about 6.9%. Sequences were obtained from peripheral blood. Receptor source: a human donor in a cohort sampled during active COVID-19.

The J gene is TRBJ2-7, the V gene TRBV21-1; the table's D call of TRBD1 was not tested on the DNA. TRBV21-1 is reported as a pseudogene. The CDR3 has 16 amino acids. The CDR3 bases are TGTGCCAGCAGCACAATTCCCGGGACACGCGATTACGAGCAGTACTTC. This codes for CASSTIPGTRDYEQYF.

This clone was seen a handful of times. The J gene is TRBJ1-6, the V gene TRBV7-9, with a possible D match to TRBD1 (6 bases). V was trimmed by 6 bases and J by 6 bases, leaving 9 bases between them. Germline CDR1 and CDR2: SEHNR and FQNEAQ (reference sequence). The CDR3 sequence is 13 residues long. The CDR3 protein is CASRQGSNSPLHF. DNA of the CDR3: TGTGCCAGCAGGCAGGGGTCTAATTCACCCCTCCACTTT.

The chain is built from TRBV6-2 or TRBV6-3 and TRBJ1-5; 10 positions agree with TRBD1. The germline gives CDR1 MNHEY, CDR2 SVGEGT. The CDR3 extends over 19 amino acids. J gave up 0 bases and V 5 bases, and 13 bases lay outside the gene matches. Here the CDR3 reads CASSQPHGQGGYSNQPQHF. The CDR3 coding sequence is TGTGCCAGCAGTCAACCCCACGGACAGGGGGGATATAGCAATCAGCCCCAGCATTTT.

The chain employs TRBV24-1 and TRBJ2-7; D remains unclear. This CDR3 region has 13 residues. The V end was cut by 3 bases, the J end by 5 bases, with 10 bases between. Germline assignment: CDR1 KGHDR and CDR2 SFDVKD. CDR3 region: CATSDPSSHEQYF. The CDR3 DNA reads TGTGCCACCAGTGATCCCAGTAGCCACGAGCAGTACTTC.

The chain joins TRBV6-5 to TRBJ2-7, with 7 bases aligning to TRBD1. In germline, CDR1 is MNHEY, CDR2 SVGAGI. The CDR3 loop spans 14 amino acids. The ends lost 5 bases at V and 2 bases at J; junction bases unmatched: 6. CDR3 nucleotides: TGTGCCAGCAGTCAAAGTAGGGGGCCCTACGAGCAGTACTTC. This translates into CASSQSRGPYEQYF.

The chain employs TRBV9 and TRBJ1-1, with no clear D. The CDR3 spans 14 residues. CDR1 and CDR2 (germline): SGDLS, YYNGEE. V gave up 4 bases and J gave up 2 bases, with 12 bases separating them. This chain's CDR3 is CASSPQTANTEAFF. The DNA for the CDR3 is TGTGCCAGCAGCCCACAGACCGCTAACACTGAAGCTTTCTTT.

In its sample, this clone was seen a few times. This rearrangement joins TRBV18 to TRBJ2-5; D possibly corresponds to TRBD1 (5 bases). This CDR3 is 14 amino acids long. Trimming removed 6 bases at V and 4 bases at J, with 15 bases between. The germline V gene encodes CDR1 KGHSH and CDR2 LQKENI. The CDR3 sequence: CASSYLQGGETQYF. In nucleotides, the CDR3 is TGTGCCAGCTCTTACCTTCAGGGCGGAGAGACCCAGTACTTC. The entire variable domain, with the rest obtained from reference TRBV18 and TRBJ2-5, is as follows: NAGVMQNPRHLVRRRGQEARLRCSPMKGHSHVYWYRQLPEEGLKFMVYLQKENIIDESGMPKERFSAEFPKEGPSILRIQQVVRGDSAAYFCASSYLQGGETQYFGPGTRLLVL.

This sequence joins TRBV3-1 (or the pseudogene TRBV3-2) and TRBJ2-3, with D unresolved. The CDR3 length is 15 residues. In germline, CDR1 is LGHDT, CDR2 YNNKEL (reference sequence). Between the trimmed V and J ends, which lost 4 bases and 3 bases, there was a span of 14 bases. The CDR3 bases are TGTGCCAGCAGCCCCGGCCGTTCGGGTACAGATACGCAGTATTTT. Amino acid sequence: CASSPGRSGTDTQYF.

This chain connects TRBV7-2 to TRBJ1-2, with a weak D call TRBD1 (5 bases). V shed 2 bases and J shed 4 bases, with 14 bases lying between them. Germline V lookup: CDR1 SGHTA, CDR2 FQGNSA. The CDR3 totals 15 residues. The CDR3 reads CASSLTKGRGYGYTF. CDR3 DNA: TGTGCCAGCAGCTTAACGAAAGGGAGGGGCTATGGCTACACCTTC.

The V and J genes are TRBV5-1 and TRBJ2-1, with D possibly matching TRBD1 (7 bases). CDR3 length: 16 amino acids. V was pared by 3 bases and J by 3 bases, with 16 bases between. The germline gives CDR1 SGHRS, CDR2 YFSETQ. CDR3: CASSSEGQGDYNEQFF. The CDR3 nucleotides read TGCGCCAGCAGCTCGGAGGGGCAGGGGGACTACAATGAGCAGTTCTTC.

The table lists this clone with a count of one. CDR3 region: CASSLSRGTDTQYF. DNA of the CDR3: TGCGCCAGCAGCTTATCCAGGGGCACAGATACGCAGTATTTT. This chain joins TRBV5-1 and TRBJ2-3; tentatively, D is TRBD1 (5 bases). The V and J ends lost 2 bases and 1 base respectively, with 8 bases between them. The germline gives CDR1 SGHRS, CDR2 YFSETQ. The length of the CDR3 is 14 residues.

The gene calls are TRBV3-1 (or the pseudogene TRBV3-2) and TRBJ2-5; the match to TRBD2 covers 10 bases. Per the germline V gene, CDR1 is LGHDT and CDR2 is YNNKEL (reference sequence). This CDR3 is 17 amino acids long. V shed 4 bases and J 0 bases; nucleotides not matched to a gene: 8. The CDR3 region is CASSPMGLAGDQETQYF. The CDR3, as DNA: TGTGCCAGCAGCCCCATGGGGCTAGCGGGGGACCAAGAGACCCAGTACTTC.

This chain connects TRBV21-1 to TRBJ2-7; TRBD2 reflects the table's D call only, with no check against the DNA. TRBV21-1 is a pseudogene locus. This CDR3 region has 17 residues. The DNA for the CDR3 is TGTGCCAGCAAAAAGAGGAAAGGGCGGGGGGGCCTATACGAGCAGTACTTC. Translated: CASKKRKGRGGLYEQYF.

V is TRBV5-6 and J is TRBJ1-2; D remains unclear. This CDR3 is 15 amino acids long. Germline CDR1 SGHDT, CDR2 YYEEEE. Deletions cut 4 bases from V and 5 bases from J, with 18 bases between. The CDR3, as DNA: TGTGCCAGCAGCCCCAACGGGTTTTCCGGTTATGGCTACACCTTC. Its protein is CASSPNGFSGYGYTF.

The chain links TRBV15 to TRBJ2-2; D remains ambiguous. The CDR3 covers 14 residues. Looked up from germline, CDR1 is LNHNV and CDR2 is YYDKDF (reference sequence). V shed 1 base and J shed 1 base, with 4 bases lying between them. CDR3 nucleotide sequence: TGTGCCACCAGCAGAGGTCAGAACACCGGGGAGCTGTTTTTT. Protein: CATSRGQNTGELFF.